This section outlines one T cell receptor beta chain sequence together with its context. Its antigen is as yet unknown. The CDR3 extends over 12 amino acids. Trimming took off 5 bases at V and 5 bases at J, with 10 bases between the two ends. Germline lookup yields CDR1 GTSNPN and CDR2 SVGIG (reference sequence). The entry originates in a study of PD-1 blockade in classical Hodgkin lymphoma. Study-level results: Patients who responded completely had about the same baseline diversity as newly diagnosed patients. Exclusion was applied to patients who started nivolumab under 1 year after ASCT.

Regarding time point: cycle 4 day 1 (C4D1), after less than seven weeks of nivolumab. Every single patient, without exception, relapsed after autologous stem cell transplantation, and brentuximab vedotin exposure varied. Magnetic negative selection of thawed PBMCs was the method by which CD4+ T cells were purified. Method: immunoSEQ multiplex PCR; TCRdb's copy keeps in-frame clones and lacks some. The table records about 25,000 clones, over 80% of them present only once. The sequence was obtained from a human donor with classical Hodgkin lymphoma. V and J are TRBV30 and TRBJ1-5; D is unresolved. The sequencing used CD4+ T cells from blood, collected before the fourth cycle of nivolumab. The CDR3 reads CAWGDIHQPQHF. The DNA for the CDR3 is TGTGCCTGGGGTGACATCCATCAGCCCCAGCATTTT.